The TCR beta chain described here comes from a study of T cell responses to AZD1222 COVID-19 vaccine. General study findings and limits: Two AZD1222 administrations were followed by greater Spike-specific TCR breadth and depth. Repertoires were collected only later (after the peak T cell response had occurred).

Profiling relied on immunoSEQ multiplex PCR, and the TCRdb table lists in-frame clones only, not all of them. The sample lists more than 110,000 clones; over 85% were seen once. Turning to this clone: The target antigen is unknown.

Germline CDR1 and CDR2: MDHEN and SYDVKM. CDR3 length: 12 amino acids. Trimming took 5 bases from V and 9 from J, leaving 14 bases between them. V and J are TRBV28 and TRBJ2-7; the D is unclear. Specimen: peripheral blood, collected on day 0 of AZD1222 vaccination. The source is an adult in good health. Here the CDR3 DNA reads TGTGCCAGCAGTATTGGACCAGACGGGCAGTACTTC. Its translation is CASSIGPDGQYF.